This T cell receptor (beta chain) came from a study of blood T cell repertoires in COVID-19. The CDR3 runs to 14 residues. Trimming pared 5 bases from V and 4 bases from J, leaving 14 bases between. The germline CDR1 and CDR2 sequences are SGHTA and FQGNSA. Method: immunoSEQ multiplex PCR; TCRdb's copy keeps in-frame clones and lacks some. The table lists about 290,000 clones, under 90% of them singletons. Seattle cases were enrolled at active infection and followed longitudinally. The rearrangement joins TRBV7-2 to TRBJ1-2, with D possibly TRBD1 on 5 matching bases. The material sequenced was peripheral blood. This TCR came from a woman aged 25 to 45 with COVID-19, enrolled during active disease. The CDR3: CASSQGSGLYGYTF. CDR3 DNA: TGTGCCAGCAGCCAGGGCAGTGGGCTCTATGGCTACACCTTC.